One sample yielded the 12 T cell receptor beta chains listed below, sequenced in a study of blood T cell repertoires in COVID-19. Only in-frame clones appear in the TCRdb table, and some are missing; sequencing was by immunoSEQ multiplex PCR. The repertoire includes some 350,000 clones, about 83% of them detected once, and around 3% sits in the top ten. Sample: peripheral blood. These receptors all come from a young man with active or convalescent COVID-19.

The V call is TRBV4-2, the J call TRBJ1-2, with 9 bases matching TRBD1. Germline lookup yields CDR1 LGHNA and CDR2 YNFKEQ. With V trimmed by 5 bases and J by 8 bases, 6 bases remained unmatched. This CDR3 has 13 amino acids. CDR3: CASSTRTGDGYTF. CDR3 in DNA: TGTGCCAGCAGCACCCGGACAGGGGACGGCTACACCTTC.

J is TRBJ1-1 and V is TRBV2; TRBD1 matches at 9 bases. The CDR3 totals 15 residues. The germline V gene has CDR1 SNHLY and CDR2 FYNNEI. The V and J ends lost 5 bases and 3 bases, in that order; junction bases with no gene match: 7. This chain's CDR3 is CASSSSQGAYTEAFF. For the CDR3, the DNA is TGTGCCAGCAGTTCCTCACAGGGGGCTTACACTGAAGCTTTCTTT. Looking up the rest from reference TRBV2 and TRBJ1-1 gives the full variable domain: EPEVTQTPSHQVTQMGQEVILRCVPISNHLYFYWYRQILGQKVEFLVSFYNNEISEKSEIFDDQFSVERPDGSNFTLKIRSTKLEDSAMYFCASSSSQGAYTEAFFGQGTRLTVV.

The chain links TRBV7-2 to TRBJ2-1, with 7 nucleotides matching TRBD2. The V gene's germline CDR1 is SGHTA and CDR2 FQGNSA. The CDR3 consists of 15 residues. After removal of 5 bases from V and 7 bases from J, the junction contained 11 bases not matched to a gene. CDR3 DNA sequence: TGTGCCAGCAGCGCCCTTCTACTAGCGTCGAATGAGCAGTTCTTC. Protein: CASSALLLASNEQFF.

The gene calls are TRBV11-2 and TRBJ2-5, with a possible D match to TRBD1 (6 bases). Germline V lookup: CDR1 SGHAT, CDR2 FQNNGV. V shed 5 bases and J shed 1 base, with 14 bases lying between them. The CDR3 runs 15 residues. The CDR3 sequence: CASSPLTGVQETQYF. The CDR3 DNA sequence: TGTGCCAGCAGCCCATTGACAGGCGTCCAAGAGACCCAGTACTTC.

V and J are TRBV3-1 (or the pseudogene TRBV3-2) and TRBJ2-7; maybe TRBD1 (6 bases). The CDR3 is made up of 14 amino acids. The V gene lost 3 bases and the J gene lost 2 bases, with 11 bases spanning the gap. Germline assignment: CDR1 LGHDT and CDR2 YNNKEL (reference sequence). CDR3 amino acids: CASSQVRDTYEQYF. The CDR3 DNA reads as TGTGCCAGCAGCCAGGTCCGGGACACCTACGAGCAGTACTTC.

This sequence joins TRBV18 and TRBJ2-7; D remains unclear. This CDR3 comprises 12 residues. Germline loops: CDR1 KGHSH, CDR2 LQKENI. V was trimmed by 3 bases and J by 5 bases, leaving 8 bases between them. The CDR3 region has the DNA TGTGCCAGCTCACCCGGTAGAAACGAGCAGTACTTC. This codes for CASSPGRNEQYF. The variable domain in full, completed from reference TRBV18 and TRBJ2-7, reads NAGVMQNPRHLVRRRGQEARLRCSPMKGHSHVYWYRQLPEEGLKFMVYLQKENIIDESGMPKERFSAEFPKEGPSILRIQQVVRGDSAAYFCASSPGRNEQYFGPGTRLTVT.

The chain is built from TRBV30 and TRBJ1-4; TRBD1 might be the D (5 bases). This CDR3 is built from 11 residues. The germline V gene encodes CDR1 GTSNPN and CDR2 SVGIG (reference sequence). Trimming shortened V by 8 bases and J by 6 bases, and 10 bases separated the two germline ends. The CDR3 loop is CAGQGYEKLFF. The CDR3 coding sequence is TGTGCCGGGCAGGGTTATGAAAAACTGTTTTTT.

This chain connects TRBV18 to TRBJ1-6, with 7 bases lining up with TRBD1. The germline V gene has CDR1 KGHSH and CDR2 LQKENI. J was trimmed by 7 bases and V by 1 base; bases with no gene match: 7. The CDR3 has 16 residues. In nucleotides, the CDR3 is TGTGCCAGCTCACCACGATCTCAGGGGGAAAATTCACCCCTCCACTTT. It translates to CASSPRSQGENSPLHF.

J is TRBJ2-7 and V is TRBV2; 11 positions match TRBD1. The V gene's germline CDR1 is SNHLY and CDR2 FYNNEI. This CDR3 is 13 amino acids long. V was clipped by 7 bases and J by 5 bases; unmatched bases: 4. The CDR3: CASMRTGGHEQYF. The CDR3 DNA reads as TGTGCCAGCATGAGGACAGGGGGCCACGAGCAGTACTTC.

The J gene is TRBJ2-2, the V gene TRBV2, with D possibly matching TRBD1 (6 bases). V was shortened by 5 bases and J by 4 bases, with 11 bases between the two germline ends. Germline CDR1 and CDR2: SNHLY and FYNNEI. The CDR3 covers 14 residues. In nucleotides, the CDR3 is TGTGCCAGCAGTCAGGGGCGAGCCACCGGGGAGCTGTTTTTT. Amino acids: CASSQGRATGELFF.

This rearrangement joins TRBV7-3 to TRBJ2-1; D remains unclear. This CDR3 region has 14 residues. The germline CDR1 and CDR2 sequences are SGHTA and FQGTGA. Trimming shortened V by 5 bases and J by 4 bases, and 12 bases separated the two germline ends. The CDR3 DNA follows: TGTGCCAGCAGCCTCGGGTGGGTTTACAATGAGCAGTTCTTC. Its protein product is CASSLGWVYNEQFF.

In this sample, this clone turned up a few times. The chain joins TRBV3-1 (or the pseudogene TRBV3-2) to TRBJ1-4, with D perhaps TRBD1 (5 bases). Deletions cut 7 bases from V and 8 bases from J, with 14 bases between. The CDR3 covers 13 residues. Germline CDR1 is LGHDT and CDR2 is YNNKEL (reference sequence). CDR3 sequence reads: CASTWQGGEKLFF. CDR3 nucleotides: TGTGCCAGCACATGGCAGGGTGGCGAAAAACTGTTTTTT.